Sequencing of this T cell receptor beta chain was carried out in a study of glioma-infiltrating T cells after dendritic cell vaccination. Sample time point: after dendritic cell vaccination, including at tumor progression/relapse. Libraries were prepared by immunoSEQ multiplex PCR; TCRdb keeps only in-frame clonotypes and omits some of them. The top ten hold over 2.5% of the sample, which has roughly 100,000 clones, 90% seen once. This clone has a handful of counts. The CDR3 runs to 15 residues. Trimming cost V 6 bases and J 1 base, with 15 bases left between them. CDR1 is SGDLS, CDR2 YYNGEE, per germline.

Here the sequenced sample was blood, taken after dendritic cell vaccination. This clonotype was sampled from a human donor with glioblastoma. The V gene is TRBV9, the J gene TRBJ2-3; tentative D call: TRBD1 (5 bases). The CDR3 here is CASTRIGAGTDTQYF. Written as DNA, the CDR3 is TGTGCCAGCACCCGGATTGGGGCCGGCACAGATACGCAGTATTTT.